A single sample is the source of the 5 T cell receptor beta chains below, sequenced in a study of vaccination effects on CD4 cells after COVID-19. For these TCRs, the target antigens are not known. Antigen-specific CD4+ T cell clonotypes were called by their expansion after viral peptide-pool culture in ViraFEST. Culture lasted under 13 days before CD4+ T cell isolation. Each participant was given two doses of one vaccine (BNT162b2 or mRNA-1273). TCRdb's copy holds only in-frame clones and misses some; the assay was immunoSEQ multiplex PCR. The data contain tens of thousands of clones, approximately 78% of them singletons. Material: CD4+ T cells from PBMCs cultured with HCoV-OC43 spike peptides, obtained after COVID-19 vaccination. This sample's subset: HCoV-OC43 spike overlapping peptide pool stimulation. The receptor set was obtained from a human donor who received a COVID-19 vaccine.

J is TRBJ2-7 and V is TRBV6-5, with 8 bases aligning to TRBD1. Trimming at V came to 7 bases and at J to 2 bases, leaving 4 bases not matched to a gene. The length of the CDR3 is 13 residues. The germline V gene encodes CDR1 MNHEY and CDR2 SVGAGI. The CDR3 reads CASNLDRAYEQYV. The CDR3, as DNA: TGTGCCAGCAACTTGGACAGGGCCTACGAGCAGTACGTC.

The chain joins TRBV7-2 to TRBJ2-5; 11 bases map to TRBD2. Looked up from germline, CDR1 is SGHTA and CDR2 is FQGNSA. The CDR3 spans 17 residues. V trimming: 3 bases; J trimming: 7 bases; junction bases outside the gene matches: 13. The CDR3 loop is CASSFRAGTSGPGTQYF. As DNA, the CDR3 is TGTGCCAGCAGCTTCCGAGCCGGGACTAGCGGACCCGGGACCCAGTACTTC.

The chain couples TRBV27 to TRBJ1-6; the D is unclear. The CDR3 has 15 residues. Trimming shortened V by 5 bases and J by 11 bases, and 19 bases separated the two germline ends. Germline CDR1 is MNHEY and CDR2 is SMNVEV (reference sequence). In nucleotides, the CDR3 is TGTGCCAGCAGTCCTGACCCCGCAGATATCACACCCCTCCACTTT. Translating it yields CASSPDPADITPLHF.

The chain couples TRBV9 to TRBJ1-1; weak D call: TRBD1 (5 bases). The V end was cut by 2 bases, the J end by 5 bases, with 10 bases between. This CDR3 region has 13 residues. Germline loops: CDR1 SGDLS, CDR2 YYNGEE. The CDR3 reads CASSVGGWTEAFF. DNA of the CDR3: TGTGCCAGCAGCGTCGGGGGGTGGACTGAAGCTTTCTTT.

The chain carries TRBV28 and TRBJ2-1, with a possible D match to TRBD1 (7 bases). The CDR3 totals 17 residues. Between the trimmed V and J ends, which lost 4 bases and 0 bases, there was a span of 16 bases. Germline assignment: CDR1 MDHEN and CDR2 SYDVKM. In nucleotides, the CDR3 is TGTGCCAGCAGTTCCCAGGGGGGATTGAGCTCCTACAATGAGCAGTTCTTC. Amino acids: CASSSQGGLSSYNEQFF.